This TCR beta chain was retrieved from a study of blood T cell repertoires in COVID-19. Study-wide background: Nucleic acid was either cDNA or gDNA, and it came from T cells, B-cell-depleted T cells, or PBMCs.

After removal of 0 bases from V and 5 bases from J, the junction contained 4 bases not matched to a gene. The CDR3 has 16 residues. Germline-derived CDR1 and CDR2 are SGHVS and FNYEAQ. Assay: immunoSEQ multiplex PCR; the TCRdb copy retains only in-frame clones and omits some. This table has approximately 45,000 clones, around 86% appearing once. This TCR was sampled from a human donor in a cohort sampled during active COVID-19. J is TRBJ2-2 and V is TRBV7-6; 9 nucleotides align to TRBD2. Source material: peripheral blood. The CDR3, as DNA: TGTGCCAGCAGCTTAGCTAGCGGGAGCGGTACCGGGGAGCTGTTTTTT. It encodes CASSLASGSGTGELFF.